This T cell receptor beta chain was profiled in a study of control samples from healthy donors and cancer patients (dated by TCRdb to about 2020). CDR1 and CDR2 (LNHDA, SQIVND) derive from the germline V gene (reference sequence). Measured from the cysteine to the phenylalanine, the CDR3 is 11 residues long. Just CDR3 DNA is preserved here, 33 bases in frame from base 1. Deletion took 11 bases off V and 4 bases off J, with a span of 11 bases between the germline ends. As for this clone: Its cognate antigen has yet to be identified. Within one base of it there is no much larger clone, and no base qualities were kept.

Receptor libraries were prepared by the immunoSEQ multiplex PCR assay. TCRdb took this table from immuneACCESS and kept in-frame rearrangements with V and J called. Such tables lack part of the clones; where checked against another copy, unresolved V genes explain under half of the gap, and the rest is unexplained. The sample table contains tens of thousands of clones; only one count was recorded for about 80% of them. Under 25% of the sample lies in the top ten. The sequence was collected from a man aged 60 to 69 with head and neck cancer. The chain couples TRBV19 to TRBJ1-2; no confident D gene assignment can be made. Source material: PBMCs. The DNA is TGTGCCTGCGGCCAGGTCTATGGCTACACCTTC. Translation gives CACGQVYGYTF.